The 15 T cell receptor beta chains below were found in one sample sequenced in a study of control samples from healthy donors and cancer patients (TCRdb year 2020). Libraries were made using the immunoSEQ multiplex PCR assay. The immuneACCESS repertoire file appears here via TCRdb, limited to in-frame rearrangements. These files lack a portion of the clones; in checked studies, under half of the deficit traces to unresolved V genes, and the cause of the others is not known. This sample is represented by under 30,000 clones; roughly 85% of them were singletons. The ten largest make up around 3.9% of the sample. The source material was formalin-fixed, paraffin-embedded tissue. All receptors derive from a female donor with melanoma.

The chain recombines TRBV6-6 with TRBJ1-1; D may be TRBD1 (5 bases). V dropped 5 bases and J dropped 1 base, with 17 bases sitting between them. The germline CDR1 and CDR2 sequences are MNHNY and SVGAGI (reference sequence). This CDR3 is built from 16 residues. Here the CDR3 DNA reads TGTGCCAGCAGTCCTTCTAAGGGACGGCAGAACACTGAAGCTTTCTTT. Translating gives CASSPSKGRQNTEAFF.

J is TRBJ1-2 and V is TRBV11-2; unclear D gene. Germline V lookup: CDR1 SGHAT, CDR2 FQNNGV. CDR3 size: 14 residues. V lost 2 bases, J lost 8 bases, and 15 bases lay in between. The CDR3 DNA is TGTGCCAGCAGCTTATCCCTTAACAGAGACGGCTACACCTTC. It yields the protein CASSLSLNRDGYTF. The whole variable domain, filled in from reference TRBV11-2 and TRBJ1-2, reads EAGVAQSPRYKIIEKRQSVAFWCNPISGHATLYWYQQILGQGPKLLIQFQNNGVVDDSQLPKDRFSAERLKGVDSTLKIQPAKLEDSAVYLCASSLSLNRDGYTFGSGTRLTVV.

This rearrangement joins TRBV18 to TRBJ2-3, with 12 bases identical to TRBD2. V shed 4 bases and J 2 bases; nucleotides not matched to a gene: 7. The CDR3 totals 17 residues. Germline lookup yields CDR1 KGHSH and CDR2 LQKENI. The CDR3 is CASSLRTSGIYTDTQYF. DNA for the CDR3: TGTGCCAGCTCACTTCGGACTAGCGGGATCTACACAGATACGCAGTATTTT.

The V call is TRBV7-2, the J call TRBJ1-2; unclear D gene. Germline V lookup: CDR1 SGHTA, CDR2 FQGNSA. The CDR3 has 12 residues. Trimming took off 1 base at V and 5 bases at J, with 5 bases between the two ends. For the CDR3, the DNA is TGTGCCAGCAGCTTAGATGTTTATGGCTACACCTTC. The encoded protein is CASSLDVYGYTF.

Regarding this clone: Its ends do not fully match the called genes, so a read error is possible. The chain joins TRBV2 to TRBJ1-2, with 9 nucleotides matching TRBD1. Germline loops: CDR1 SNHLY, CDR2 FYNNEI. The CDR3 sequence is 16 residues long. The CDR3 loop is CASRDYSRTGGYDYTF. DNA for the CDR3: TGTGCCAGCAGAGATTATTCACGTACAGGGGGCTATGACTACACCTTC.

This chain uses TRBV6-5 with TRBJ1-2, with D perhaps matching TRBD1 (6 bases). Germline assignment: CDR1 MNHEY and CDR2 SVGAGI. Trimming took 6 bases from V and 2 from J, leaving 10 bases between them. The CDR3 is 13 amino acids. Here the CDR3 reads CASSLDSNYGYTF. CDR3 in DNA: TGTGCCAGCAGCCTGGACAGCAACTATGGCTACACCTTC.

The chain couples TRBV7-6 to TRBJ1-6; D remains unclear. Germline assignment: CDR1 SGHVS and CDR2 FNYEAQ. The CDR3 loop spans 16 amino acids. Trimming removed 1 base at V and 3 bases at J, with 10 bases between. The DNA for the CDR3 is TGTGCCAGCAGCTTAGGAGTCAGCCGCTATAATTCACCCCTCCACTTT. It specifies CASSLGVSRYNSPLHF.

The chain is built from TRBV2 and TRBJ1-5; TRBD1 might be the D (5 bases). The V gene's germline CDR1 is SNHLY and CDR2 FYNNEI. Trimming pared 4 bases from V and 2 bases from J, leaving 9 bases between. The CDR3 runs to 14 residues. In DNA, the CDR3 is TGTGCCAGCAGTGGGGGGTGGGGCAATCAGCCCCAGCATTTT. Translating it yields CASSGGWGNQPQHF.

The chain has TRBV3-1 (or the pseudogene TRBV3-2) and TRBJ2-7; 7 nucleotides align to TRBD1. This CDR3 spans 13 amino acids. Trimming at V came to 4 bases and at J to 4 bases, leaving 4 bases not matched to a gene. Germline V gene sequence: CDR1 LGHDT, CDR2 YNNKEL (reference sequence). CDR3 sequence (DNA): TGTGCCAGCAGCCCTGGGACAGAATACGAGCAGTACTTC. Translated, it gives CASSPGTEYEQYF.

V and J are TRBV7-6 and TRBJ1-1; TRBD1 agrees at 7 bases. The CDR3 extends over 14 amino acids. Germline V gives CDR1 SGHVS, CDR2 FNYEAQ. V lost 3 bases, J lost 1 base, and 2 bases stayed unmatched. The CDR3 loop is CASSLAGGNTEAFF. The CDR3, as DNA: TGTGCCAGCAGCTTGGCAGGGGGGAACACTGAAGCTTTCTTT.

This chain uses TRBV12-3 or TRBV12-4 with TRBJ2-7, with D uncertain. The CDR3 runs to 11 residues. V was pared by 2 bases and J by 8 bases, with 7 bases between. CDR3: CASSLNSKQYF. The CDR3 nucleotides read TGTGCCAGCAGTTTAAACAGTAAGCAGTACTTC.

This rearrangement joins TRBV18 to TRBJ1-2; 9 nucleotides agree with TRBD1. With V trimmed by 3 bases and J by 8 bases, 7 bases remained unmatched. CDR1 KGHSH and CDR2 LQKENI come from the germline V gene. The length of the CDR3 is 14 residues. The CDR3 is CASSPGQGPFGYTF. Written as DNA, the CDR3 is TGTGCCAGCTCACCGGGACAGGGCCCATTCGGCTACACCTTC. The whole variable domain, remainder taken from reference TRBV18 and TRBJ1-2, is NAGVMQNPRHLVRRRGQEARLRCSPMKGHSHVYWYRQLPEEGLKFMVYLQKENIIDESGMPKERFSAEFPKEGPSILRIQQVVRGDSAAYFCASSPGQGPFGYTFGSGTRLTVV.

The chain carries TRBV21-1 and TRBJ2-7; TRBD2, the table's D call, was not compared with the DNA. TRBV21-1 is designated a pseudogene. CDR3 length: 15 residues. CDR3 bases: TGTGCCAGCAGCAAAGATGTTGCCAGAGGCCACGAGCAGTACTTC. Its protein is CASSKDVARGHEQYF.

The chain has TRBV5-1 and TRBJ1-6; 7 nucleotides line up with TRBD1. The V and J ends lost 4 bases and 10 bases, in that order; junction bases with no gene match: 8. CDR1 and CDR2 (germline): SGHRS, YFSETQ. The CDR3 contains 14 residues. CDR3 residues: CASSDRTGASPLHF. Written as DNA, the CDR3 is TGCGCCAGCAGCGACAGGACAGGCGCATCACCCCTCCACTTT. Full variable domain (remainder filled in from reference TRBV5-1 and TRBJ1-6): KAGVTQTPRYLIKTRGQQVTLSCSPISGHRSVSWYQQTPGQGLQFLFEYFSETQRNKGNFPGRFSGRQFSNSRSEMNVSTLELGDSALYLCASSDRTGASPLHFGNGTRLTVT.

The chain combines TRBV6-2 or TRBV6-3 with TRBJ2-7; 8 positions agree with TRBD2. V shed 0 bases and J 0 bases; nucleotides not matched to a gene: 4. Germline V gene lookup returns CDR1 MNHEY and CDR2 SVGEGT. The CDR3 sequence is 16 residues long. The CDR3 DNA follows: TGTGCCAGCAGTTACTCTCCGAGCGGGAGCTCCTACGAGCAGTACTTC. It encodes CASSYSPSGSSYEQYF.